This T cell receptor (beta chain) stems from a study of blood T cell repertoires in COVID-19. Study-level information: COVID-19 samples, acute and convalescent, were from the United States, Italy and Spain. Nucleic acid was either cDNA or gDNA, and it came from T cells, B-cell-depleted T cells, or PBMCs.

Methods used by the authors: Estimation of nucleated cell counts was performed using reference gene primer amplification. The table came from immunoSEQ multiplex PCR; TCRdb's copy has only in-frame clones and leaves some out. That table is the source of V, J and clone size, and D and trimming were worked out from the DNA. The table has about 120,000 clones, around three quarters seen once; the top ten hold around 15%. The CDR3 is 15 amino acids. The germline gives CDR1 SGHTA, CDR2 FQGNSA. Trimming removed 5 bases from V and 6 bases from J, with 16 bases in between. The chain couples TRBV7-2 to TRBJ1-4, with D perhaps TRBD1 (6 bases). Sequenced material: peripheral blood. This sequence was found in a man aged 60 to 69 with active or convalescent COVID-19. The CDR3 bases are TGTGCCAGCAGCCTACGTGGACAGTCAGATGAAAAACTGTTTTTT. Translation gives CASSLRGQSDEKLFF.